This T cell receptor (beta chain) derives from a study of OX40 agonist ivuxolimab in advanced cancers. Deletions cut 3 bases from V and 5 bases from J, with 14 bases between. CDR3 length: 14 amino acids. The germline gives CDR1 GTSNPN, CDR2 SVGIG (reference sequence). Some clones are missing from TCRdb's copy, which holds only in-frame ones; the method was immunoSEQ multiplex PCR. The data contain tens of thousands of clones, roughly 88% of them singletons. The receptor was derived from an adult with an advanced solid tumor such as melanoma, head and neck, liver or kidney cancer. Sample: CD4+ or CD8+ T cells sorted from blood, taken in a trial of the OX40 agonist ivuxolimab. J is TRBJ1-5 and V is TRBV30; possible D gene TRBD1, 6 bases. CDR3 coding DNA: TGTGCCTGGAGCAGGGGTATTAAGGATCAGCCCCAGCATTTT. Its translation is CAWSRGIKDQPQHF.